Shown below are 21 T cell receptor beta chains from a single sample sequenced in a study of vaccination and CD4 T cells after COVID-19. These receptors' targets are unknown. Sequence data for DNA of cultured CD4+ T cells were generated by the Oncomine TCR Beta short-read assay. MiXCR was run by TCRdb on the PCR reads, yielding one entry per CDR3 protein. The sample lists approximately 22,000 distinct CDR3 sequences, roughly 33% occurring once. The time point: late sampling 161 to 241 days after vaccination in three convalescent patients. The sample's treatment: 10-day PBMC culture with coronavirus spike peptide pools or control peptides (ViraFEST assay). Sequenced here: CD4+ T cells from blood, cultured in vitro, sampled about 7 months after SARS-CoV-2 vaccination. The receptors were sampled from a human donor who had recovered from COVID-19.

This clonotype is classed as medium-sized. The chain links TRBV29-1 to TRBJ2-5, with D perhaps given as TRBD1 or TRBD2 (6 bases each). CDR3 length: 13 amino acids. The V and J ends lost 2 bases and 5 bases respectively, with 12 bases between them. Germline V gives CDR1 SQVTM, CDR2 ANQGSEA. The CDR3 here is CSVERGAGETQYF. CDR3 bases: TGCAGCGTTGAAAGGGGGGCCGGGGAGACCCAGTACTTC.

There are a few counts of this clonotype. The chain links TRBV7-9 to TRBJ2-7; D uncertain. From germline, CDR1 is SEHNR and CDR2 FQNEAQ (reference sequence). The CDR3 runs to 16 residues. V shed 2 bases and J shed 4 bases, with 18 bases lying between them. The DNA for the CDR3 is TGTGCCAGCAGCTTAACCCCTCCACAAGGATTATACGAGCAGTACTTC. This encodes CASSLTPPQGLYEQYF.

The V gene is TRBV7-6, the J gene TRBJ1-1, with a tentative D call TRBD1 (5 bases). V was shortened by 2 bases and J by 1 base, with 8 bases between the two germline ends. CDR3 size: 14 residues. Germline CDR1 SGHVS, CDR2 FNYEAQ. CDR3 region: CASSLWGGNTEAFF. CDR3 in DNA: TGTGCCAGCAGCTTATGGGGGGGGAACACTGAAGCTTTCTTT.

The chain is built from TRBV19 and TRBJ1-6; 7 bases agree with TRBD1. V shed 5 bases, J shed 7 bases, and the junction held 14 bases outside the gene matches. Germline lookup yields CDR1 LNHDA and CDR2 SQIVND (reference sequence). This CDR3 contains 17 residues. DNA for the CDR3: TGTGCCAGTAGTCCGAGGAACTACAGGGGCTGGAATTCACCCCTCCACTTT. It yields the protein CASSPRNYRGWNSPLHF.

The chain carries TRBV7-9 and TRBJ1-1, with TRBD1 matching 9 bases. Germline values: CDR1 SEHNR, CDR2 FQNEAQ (reference sequence). The trim removed 4 bases at V and 6 bases at J, leaving 3 bases unmatched. The CDR3 spans 13 residues. In nucleotides, the CDR3 is TGTGCCAGCAGCTGGGACAGGGCGGCTGAAGCTTTCTTT. Translation: CASSWDRAAEAFF.

The chain joins TRBV27 to TRBJ2-3; D not resolved. CDR1 MNHEY and CDR2 SMNVEV come from the germline V gene (reference sequence). V was cut by 5 bases and J by 7 bases, with 13 bases left in between. CDR3 length: 13 amino acids. CDR3 sequence (DNA): TGTGCCAGCAGTCGCAACCCTACCTATACGCAGTATTTT. The encoded protein is CASSRNPTYTQYF.

J is TRBJ2-1 and V is TRBV7-8, with TRBD2 matching 8 bases. Germline CDR1 is SGHVS and CDR2 is FQNEAQ. V lost 4 bases to trimming and J lost 10 bases; unmatched junction nucleotides: 12. The CDR3 totals 15 residues. The CDR3 DNA sequence: TGTGCCAGCAGCTCCGACGGCCGGGGGGGCGGCGAGCAGTTCTTC. Translating it yields CASSSDGRGGGEQFF. Filled out from reference TRBV7-8 and TRBJ2-1, the complete variable domain reads GAGVSQSPRYKVAKRGQDVALRCDPISGHVSLFWYQQALGQGPEFLTYFQNEAQLDKSGLPSDRFFAERPEGSVSTLKIQRTQQEDSAVYLCASSSDGRGGGEQFFGPGTRLTVL.

V is TRBV6-5 and J is TRBJ1-3; D not certain. V dropped 2 bases and J dropped 0 bases, with 11 bases sitting between them. Germline lookup yields CDR1 MNHEY and CDR2 SVGAGI. The CDR3 runs 16 residues. CDR3 residues: CASSYAQISSGNTIYF. CDR3 DNA sequence: TGTGCCAGCAGTTACGCGCAGATCAGCTCTGGAAACACCATATATTTT.

The gene calls are TRBV29-1 and TRBJ2-5; the match to TRBD1 covers 9 bases. This CDR3 has 15 amino acids. Germline V gene data show CDR1 as SQVTM and CDR2 as ANQGSEA. After removal of 7 bases from V and 3 bases from J, the junction contained 12 bases not matched to a gene. Here the CDR3 DNA reads TGCAGCGCGAGGACCGGGACAGGGAAGGAAGAGACCCAGTACTTC. Its translation is CSARTGTGKEETQYF.

Written as DNA, the CDR3 is TGTGCCAGCAGTCTCGGACAGGGGGCCGGGGAGCAGTACTTC. This gives the protein CASSLGQGAGEQYF. This chain uses TRBV12-3 or TRBV12-4 with TRBJ2-7; 11 nucleotides align to TRBD1. Germline trimming cut 5 bases from V and 7 bases from J; bases unmatched to any gene: 7. The CDR3 is made up of 14 amino acids.

This clonotype was counted between two and nine times. The gene calls are TRBV20-1 and TRBJ1-3; D uncertain. Trimming cost V 0 bases and J 0 bases, with 6 bases left between them. CDR1 is DFQATT, CDR2 SNEGSKA, per germline (reference sequence). This CDR3 region has 14 residues. The CDR3 protein is CSARDVISGNTIYF. CDR3 nucleotides: TGCAGTGCTAGAGATGTGATCTCTGGAAACACCATATATTTT.

The DNA for the CDR3 is TGTGCCAGCAGCTTGGCGAACGGGGGCAGTGGCTACACCTTC. Translated, it gives CASSLANGGSGYTF. The J gene is TRBJ1-2, the V gene TRBV5-4; D perhaps matches TRBD1 (6 bases). Looked up from germline, CDR1 is SGHNT and CDR2 is YYREEE (reference sequence). The V end was cut by 0 bases, the J end by 7 bases, with 13 bases between. This CDR3 has 14 amino acids.

This clonotype came up a few times. The chain has TRBV20-1 and TRBJ2-1, with TRBD1 as a possible D gene (5 bases). Germline values: CDR1 DFQATT, CDR2 SNEGSKA (reference sequence). This CDR3 is 16 amino acids long. V lost 4 bases to trimming and J lost 8 bases, with 24 bases between them. This CDR3 reads CSATPVQATRAYEQFF. Written as DNA, the CDR3 is TGCAGTGCTACCCCGGTACAGGCTACCCGCGCGTATGAGCAGTTCTTC.

V is TRBV6-1 and J is TRBJ1-1; 8 bases align to TRBD1. The germline CDR1 and CDR2 sequences are MNHNS and SASEGT. V shed 5 bases and J 4 bases; nucleotides not matched to a gene: 3. The CDR3 extends over 13 amino acids. This CDR3 reads CASSTDRGTEAFF. The CDR3 DNA sequence: TGTGCCAGCAGTACAGACAGGGGCACTGAAGCTTTCTTT.

This clonotype has just a few counts. V is TRBV24-1 and J is TRBJ2-1; 8 positions agree with TRBD2. V lost 9 bases and J lost 4; bases outside the gene matches: 10. This CDR3 region has 15 residues. Germline values: CDR1 KGHDR, CDR2 SFDVKD. CDR3 region: CATQLAGGTYNEQFF. The CDR3 coding sequence is TGTGCCACCCAGCTGGCGGGAGGTACGTACAATGAGCAGTTCTTC.

V is TRBV20-1 and J is TRBJ2-7; possibly TRBD2 for D (6 bases). The length of the CDR3 is 13 residues. Germline V CDR1 and CDR2: DFQATT, SNEGSKA (reference sequence). Trimming shortened V by 0 bases and J by 2 bases, and 8 bases separated the two germline ends. This CDR3 is CSARDRTTYEQYF. In nucleotides, the CDR3 is TGCAGTGCTAGAGATCGGACTACCTACGAGCAGTACTTC.

The rearrangement links TRBV6-1 to TRBJ2-1, with 12 bases that match TRBD2. CDR1 is MNHNS, CDR2 SASEGT, per germline. This CDR3 is built from 14 residues. V lost 4 bases and J lost 5; bases outside the gene matches: 0. Here the CDR3 reads CASSGTSGDNEQFF. The CDR3 DNA follows: TGTGCCAGCAGTGGGACTAGCGGGGACAATGAGCAGTTCTTC.

This chain connects TRBV18 to TRBJ1-4; the match to TRBD1 covers 8 bases. The CDR3 length is 15 residues. The ends lost 3 bases at V and 8 bases at J; junction bases unmatched: 8. Germline CDR1 and CDR2: KGHSH and LQKENI. This CDR3 is CASSPMTGDWEKLFF. As DNA, the CDR3 is TGTGCCAGCTCACCGATGACAGGGGATTGGGAAAAACTGTTTTTT.

A few counts support this clonotype. The chain uses TRBV7-2 and TRBJ1-1; no clear D. This CDR3 is 12 amino acids long. Per the germline V gene, CDR1 is SGHTA and CDR2 is FQGNSA. Trimming cost V 5 bases and J 5 bases, with 9 bases left between them. CDR3 loop: CASSLRETEAFF. For the CDR3, the DNA is TGTGCCAGCAGCCTCCGGGAGACTGAAGCTTTCTTT.

The rearrangement joins TRBV4-1 to TRBJ2-7; 9 bases align to TRBD2. In germline, CDR1 is MGHRA, CDR2 YSYEKL. The V segment lost 1 base and the J segment 2 bases; nucleotides outside the gene matches: 3. This CDR3 comprises 15 residues. CDR3 sequence: CASSQGLAVTYEQYF. DNA of the CDR3: TGCGCCAGCAGCCAAGGACTAGCGGTTACCTACGAGCAGTACTTC.

This rearrangement joins TRBV7-9 to TRBJ2-1; TRBD2 matches at 11 bases. V shed 5 bases, J shed 10 bases, and the junction held 19 bases outside the gene matches. CDR3 length: 18 amino acids. CDR1 and CDR2 (germline): SEHNR, FQNEAQ (reference sequence). The CDR3 DNA reads as TGTGCCAGCAGCCCCAGGGGGGCGGCTAGCGGGAGGTCCCCGGAGCAGTTCTTC. It specifies CASSPRGAASGRSPEQFF.